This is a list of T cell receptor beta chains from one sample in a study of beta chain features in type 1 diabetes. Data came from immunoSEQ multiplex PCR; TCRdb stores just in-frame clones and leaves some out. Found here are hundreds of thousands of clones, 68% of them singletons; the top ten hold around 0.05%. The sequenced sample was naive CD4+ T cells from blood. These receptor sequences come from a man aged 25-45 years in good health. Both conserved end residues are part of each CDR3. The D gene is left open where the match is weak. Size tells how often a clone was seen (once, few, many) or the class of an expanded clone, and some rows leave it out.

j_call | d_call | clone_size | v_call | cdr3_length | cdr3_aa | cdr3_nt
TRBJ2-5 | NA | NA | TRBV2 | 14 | CASSMGRNQETQYF | TGTGCCAGCAGTATGGGACGGAACCAAGAGACCCAGTACTTC
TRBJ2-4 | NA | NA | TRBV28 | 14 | CASTAVRAKNIQYF | TGTGCCAGCACGGCGGTGCGGGCCAAAAACATTCAGTACTTC
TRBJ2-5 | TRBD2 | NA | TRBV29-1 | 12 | CSVEGGGSTQYF | TGCAGCGTTGAAGGGGGCGGGAGTACCCAGTACTTC
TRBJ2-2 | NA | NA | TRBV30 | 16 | CAWSVGGYPNTGELFF | TGTGCCTGGAGTGTAGGAGGCTACCCGAACACCGGGGAGCTGTTTTTT
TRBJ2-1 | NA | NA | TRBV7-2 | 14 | CASSFGGRYNEQFF | TGTGCCAGCAGCTTTGGCGGGCGTTACAATGAGCAGTTCTTC
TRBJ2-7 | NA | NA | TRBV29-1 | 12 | CSVDLGSHEQYF | TGCAGCGTTGATTTGGGTTCCCACGAGCAGTACTTC
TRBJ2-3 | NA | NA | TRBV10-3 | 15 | CAISGTDSGTDTQYF | TGTGCCATCAGTGGGACGGATTCCGGGACAGATACGCAGTATTTT
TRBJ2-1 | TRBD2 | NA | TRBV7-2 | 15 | CASSAGTTSYNEQFF | TGTGCCAGCAGCGCCGGGACTACCTCCTACAATGAGCAGTTCTTC
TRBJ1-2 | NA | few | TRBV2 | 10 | CASSEVVYTF | TGTGCCAGCAGTGAAGTCGTCTACACCTTC
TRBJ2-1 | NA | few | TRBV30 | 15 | CAWSPGTHASNEQFF | TGTGCCTGGAGTCCCGGGACACACGCCAGCAATGAGCAGTTCTTC
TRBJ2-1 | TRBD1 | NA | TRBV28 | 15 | CASSLNRGLSDEQFF | TGTGCCAGCAGTTTGAACAGGGGGCTGTCGGATGAGCAGTTCTTC
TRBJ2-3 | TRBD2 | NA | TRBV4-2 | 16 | CASSQNSGGASDTQYF | TGTGCCAGCAGCCAGAATAGCGGGGGGGCATCAGATACGCAGTATTTT
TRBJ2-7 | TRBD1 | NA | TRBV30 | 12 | CAGGTGPYEQYF | TGTGCCGGGGGGACAGGGCCCTACGAGCAGTACTTC
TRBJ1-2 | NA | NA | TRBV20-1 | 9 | CSAPYGYTF | TGCAGTGCTCCCTATGGCTACACCTTC
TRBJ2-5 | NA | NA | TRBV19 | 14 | CASSGGASAETQYF | TGTGCCAGTAGTGGGGGAGCTAGCGCGGAGACCCAGTACTTC
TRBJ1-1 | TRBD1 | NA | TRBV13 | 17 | CASSLARGPSRKIEAFF | TGTGCCAGCAGCTTAGCGAGGGGGCCCTCCCGGAAAATTGAAGCTTTCTTT
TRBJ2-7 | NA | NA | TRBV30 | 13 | CAWSVAVSYEQYF | TGTGCCTGGAGTGTCGCGGTCTCCTACGAGCAGTACTTC
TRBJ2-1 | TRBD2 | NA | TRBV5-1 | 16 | CASMGGYAQTYNEQFF | TGCGCCAGCATGGGAGGGTACGCTCAAACCTACAATGAGCAGTTCTTC
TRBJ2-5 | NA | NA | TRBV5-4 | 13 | CASSLGPLETQYF | TGTGCCAGCAGCTTAGGACCGTTAGAGACCCAGTACTTC
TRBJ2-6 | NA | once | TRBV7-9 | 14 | CAQGSVSGANVLTF | TGTGCCCAGGGGTCCGTCTCTGGGGCCAACGTCCTGACTTTC
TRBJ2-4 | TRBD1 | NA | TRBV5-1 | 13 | CASSFEQGNIQYF | TGCGCCAGCAGCTTCGAACAGGGGAACATTCAGTACTTC
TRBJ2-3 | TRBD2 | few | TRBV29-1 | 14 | CSVVETSVPDTQYF | TGCAGCGTTGTGGAGACTAGCGTCCCAGATACGCAGTATTTT
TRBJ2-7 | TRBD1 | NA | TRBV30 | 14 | CAWSVRDREYEQYF | TGTGCCTGGAGTGTTCGTGACAGGGAATACGAGCAGTACTTC
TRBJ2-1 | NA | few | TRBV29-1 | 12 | CSAKGRNNEQFF | TGCAGCGCCAAGGGACGAAACAATGAGCAGTTCTTC
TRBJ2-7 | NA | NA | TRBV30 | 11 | CAWSVVHEQYF | TGTGCCTGGAGTGTAGTGCACGAGCAGTACTTC
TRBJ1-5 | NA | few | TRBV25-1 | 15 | CASSELGVSNQPQHF | TGTGCCAGCAGTGAATTGGGTGTTAGCAATCAGCCCCAGCATTTT
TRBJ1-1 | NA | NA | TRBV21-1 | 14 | CASSKAVENTEAFF | TGTGCCAGCAGCAAAGCGGTGGAGAACACTGAAGCTTTCTTT
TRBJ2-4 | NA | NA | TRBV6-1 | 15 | CASSEMVLAKNIQYF | TGTGCCAGCAGTGAAATGGTACTAGCCAAAAACATTCAGTACTTC
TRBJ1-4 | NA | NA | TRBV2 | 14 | CASCRVTTNEKLFF | TGTGCCAGCTGCAGGGTAACGACTAATGAAAAACTGTTTTTT
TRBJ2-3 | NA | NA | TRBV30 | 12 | CAWSYKADTQYF | TGTGCCTGGAGTTATAAGGCGGATACGCAGTATTTT
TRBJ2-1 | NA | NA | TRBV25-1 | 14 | CASSEPGAYNEQFF | TGTGCCAGCAGTGAACCGGGAGCTTACAATGAGCAGTTCTTC
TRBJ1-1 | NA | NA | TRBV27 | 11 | CASRNRELAFF | TGTGCCAGCAGGAACAGGGAACTAGCTTTCTTT
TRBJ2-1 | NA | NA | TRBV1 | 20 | CTSRGRVGDGQGSSYNEQFF | TGCACCAGCAGAGGTAGGGTCGGGGACGGACAGGGCAGTTCCTACAATGAGCAGTTCTTC
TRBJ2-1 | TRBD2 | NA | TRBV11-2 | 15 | CASSDFSGPRGEQFF | TGTGCCAGCAGCGATTTTAGCGGGCCCCGGGGGGAGCAGTTCTTC
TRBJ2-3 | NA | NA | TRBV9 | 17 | CASSSRRAELSTDTQYF | TGTGCCAGCAGCTCAAGGAGAGCGGAGCTTAGCACAGATACGCAGTATTTT
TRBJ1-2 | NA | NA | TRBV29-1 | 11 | CSVAKNYGYTF | TGCAGCGTTGCGAAGAACTATGGCTACACCTTC
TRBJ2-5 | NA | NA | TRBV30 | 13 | CAWARDYQETQYF | TGTGCCTGGGCCCGGGACTACCAAGAGACCCAGTACTTC
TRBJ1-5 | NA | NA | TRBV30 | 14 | CAWSATVSNQPQHF | TGTGCCTGGAGTGCGACAGTGAGCAATCAGCCCCAGCATTTT
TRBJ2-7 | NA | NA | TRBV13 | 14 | CASSLRSRGDEQYF | TGTGCCAGCAGCTTAAGGTCCAGGGGGGACGAGCAGTACTTC
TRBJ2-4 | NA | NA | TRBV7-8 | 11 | CASSSKNIQYF | TGTGCCAGCAGCTCAAAAAACATTCAGTACTTC
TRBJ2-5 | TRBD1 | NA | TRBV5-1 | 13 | CASSRDSQETQYF | TGCGCCAGCAGCCGGGACAGCCAAGAGACCCAGTACTTC
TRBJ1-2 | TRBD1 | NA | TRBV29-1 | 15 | CSAERGTGSNYGYTF | TGCAGCGCTGAAAGAGGGACAGGGTCGAACTATGGCTACACCTTC
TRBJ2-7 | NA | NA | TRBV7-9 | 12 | CASSLESSEQYF | TGTGCCAGCAGCTTAGAGTCCTCCGAGCAGTACTTC
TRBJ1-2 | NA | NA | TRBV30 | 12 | CAWSLGQHGYTF | TGTGCCTGGAGTTTGGGCCAGCATGGCTACACCTTC